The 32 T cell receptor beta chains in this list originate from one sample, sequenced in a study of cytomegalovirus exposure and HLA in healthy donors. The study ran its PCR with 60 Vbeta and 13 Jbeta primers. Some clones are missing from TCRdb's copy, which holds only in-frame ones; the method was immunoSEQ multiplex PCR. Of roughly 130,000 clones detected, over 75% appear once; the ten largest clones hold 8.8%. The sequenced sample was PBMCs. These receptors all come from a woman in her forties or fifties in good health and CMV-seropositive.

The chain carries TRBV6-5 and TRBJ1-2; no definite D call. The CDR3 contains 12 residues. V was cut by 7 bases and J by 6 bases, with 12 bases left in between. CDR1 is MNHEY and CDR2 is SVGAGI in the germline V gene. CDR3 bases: TGTGCCAGCACCGACCCACAGAATGGCTACACCTTC. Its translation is CASTDPQNGYTF.

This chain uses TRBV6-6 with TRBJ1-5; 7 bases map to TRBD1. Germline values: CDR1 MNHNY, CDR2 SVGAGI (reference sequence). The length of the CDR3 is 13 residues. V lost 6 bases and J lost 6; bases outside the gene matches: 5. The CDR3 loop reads CASSPDRVQPQHF. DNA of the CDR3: TGTGCCAGCAGCCCAGACAGGGTTCAGCCCCAGCATTTT.

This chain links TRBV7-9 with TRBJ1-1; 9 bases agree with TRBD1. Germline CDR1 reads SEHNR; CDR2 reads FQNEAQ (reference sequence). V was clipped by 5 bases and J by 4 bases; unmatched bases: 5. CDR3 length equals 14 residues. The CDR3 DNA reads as TGTGCCAGCAGCCACTCGACAGGGGGCACTGAAGCTTTCTTT. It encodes CASSHSTGGTEAFF.

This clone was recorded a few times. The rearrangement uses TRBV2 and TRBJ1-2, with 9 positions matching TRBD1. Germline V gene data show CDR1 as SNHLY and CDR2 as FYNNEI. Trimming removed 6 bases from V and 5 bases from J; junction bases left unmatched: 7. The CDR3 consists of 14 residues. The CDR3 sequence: CASREGQGGYGYTF. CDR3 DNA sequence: TGTGCCAGCAGAGAGGGACAGGGAGGGTATGGCTACACCTTC.

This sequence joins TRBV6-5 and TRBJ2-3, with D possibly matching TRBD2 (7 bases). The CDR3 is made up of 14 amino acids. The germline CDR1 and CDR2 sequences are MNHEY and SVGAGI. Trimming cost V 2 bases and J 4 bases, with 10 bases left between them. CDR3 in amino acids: CASSYGGGPDTQYF. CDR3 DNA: TGTGCCAGCAGTTACGGCGGGGGCCCAGATACGCAGTATTTT.

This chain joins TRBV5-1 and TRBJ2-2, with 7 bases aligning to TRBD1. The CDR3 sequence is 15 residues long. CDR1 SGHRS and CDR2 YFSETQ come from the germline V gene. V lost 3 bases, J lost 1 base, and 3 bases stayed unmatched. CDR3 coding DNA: TGCGCCAGCAGCTCCAGACAGGGGAACACCGGGGAGCTGTTTTTT. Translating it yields CASSSRQGNTGELFF.

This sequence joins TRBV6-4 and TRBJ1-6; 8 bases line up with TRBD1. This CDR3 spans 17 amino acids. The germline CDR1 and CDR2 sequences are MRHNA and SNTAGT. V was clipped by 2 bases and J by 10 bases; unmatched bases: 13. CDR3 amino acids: CASSDPMPGQAPSPLHF. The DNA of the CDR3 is TGTGCCAGCAGTGACCCAATGCCGGGACAGGCACCGTCACCCCTCCACTTT.

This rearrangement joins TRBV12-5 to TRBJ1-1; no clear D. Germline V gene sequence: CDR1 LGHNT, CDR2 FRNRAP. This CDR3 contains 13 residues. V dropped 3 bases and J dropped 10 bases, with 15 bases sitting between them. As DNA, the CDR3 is TGTGCTAGTGGTTTTGTAGGGAGAGGAGGAGCTTTCTTT. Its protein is CASGFVGRGGAFF.

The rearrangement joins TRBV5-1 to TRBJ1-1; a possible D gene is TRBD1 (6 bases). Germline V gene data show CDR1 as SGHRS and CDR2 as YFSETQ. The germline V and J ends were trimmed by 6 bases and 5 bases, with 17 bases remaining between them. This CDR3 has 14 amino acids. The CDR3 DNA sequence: TGCGCCAGCACCGGAGGGGGGGCCGGAACTGAAGCTTTCTTT. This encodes CASTGGGAGTEAFF.

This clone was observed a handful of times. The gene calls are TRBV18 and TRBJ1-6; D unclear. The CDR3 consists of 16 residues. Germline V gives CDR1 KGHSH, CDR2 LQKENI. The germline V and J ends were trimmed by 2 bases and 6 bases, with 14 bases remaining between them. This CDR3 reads CASSPGQLSPNSPLHF. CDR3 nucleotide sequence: TGTGCCAGCTCACCAGGGCAGCTCAGTCCTAATTCACCCCTCCACTTT.

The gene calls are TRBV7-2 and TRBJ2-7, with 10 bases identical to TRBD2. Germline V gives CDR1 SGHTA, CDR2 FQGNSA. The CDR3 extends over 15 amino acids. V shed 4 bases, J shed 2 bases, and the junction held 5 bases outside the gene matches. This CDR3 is CASSSSGGVAYEQYF. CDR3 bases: TGTGCCAGCAGCTCCAGCGGGGGGGTCGCCTACGAGCAGTACTTC.

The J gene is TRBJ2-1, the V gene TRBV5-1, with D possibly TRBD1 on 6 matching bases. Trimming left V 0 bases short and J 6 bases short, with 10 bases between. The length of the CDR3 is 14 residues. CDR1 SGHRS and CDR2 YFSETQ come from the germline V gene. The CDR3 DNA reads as TGCGCCAGCAGCTTGGGGGGGCCGCTCAATGAGCAGTTCTTC. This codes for CASSLGGPLNEQFF.

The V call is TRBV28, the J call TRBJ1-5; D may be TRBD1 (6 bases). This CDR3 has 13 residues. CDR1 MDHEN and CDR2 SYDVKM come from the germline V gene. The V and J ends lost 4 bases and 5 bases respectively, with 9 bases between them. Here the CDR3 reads CASSYRVDQPQHF. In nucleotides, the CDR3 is TGTGCCAGCAGTTACAGGGTTGATCAGCCCCAGCATTTT.

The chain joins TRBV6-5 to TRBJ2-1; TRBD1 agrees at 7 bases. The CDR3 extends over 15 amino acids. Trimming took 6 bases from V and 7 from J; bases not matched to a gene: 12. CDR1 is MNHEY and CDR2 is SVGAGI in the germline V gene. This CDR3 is CASREQGVGGNEQFF. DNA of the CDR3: TGTGCCAGCAGAGAGCAGGGGGTCGGAGGTAATGAGCAGTTCTTC.

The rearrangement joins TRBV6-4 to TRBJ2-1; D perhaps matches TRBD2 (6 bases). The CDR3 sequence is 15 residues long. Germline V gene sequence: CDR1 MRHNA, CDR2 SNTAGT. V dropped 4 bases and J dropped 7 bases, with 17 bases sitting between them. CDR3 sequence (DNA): TGTGCCAGCAGTGTCGACAACGGGGGAGGTAATGAGCAGTTCTTC. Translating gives CASSVDNGGGNEQFF.

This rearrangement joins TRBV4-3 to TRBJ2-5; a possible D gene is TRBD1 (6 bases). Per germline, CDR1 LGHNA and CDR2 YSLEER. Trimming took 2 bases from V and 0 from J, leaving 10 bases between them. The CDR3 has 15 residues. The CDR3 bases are TGCGCCAGCAGCCAAATTACAGGGTACCAAGAGACCCAGTACTTC. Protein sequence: CASSQITGYQETQYF.

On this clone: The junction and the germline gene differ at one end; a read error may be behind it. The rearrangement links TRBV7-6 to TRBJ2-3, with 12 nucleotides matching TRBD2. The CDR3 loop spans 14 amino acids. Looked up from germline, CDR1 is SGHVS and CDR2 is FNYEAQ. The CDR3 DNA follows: TGTGCCAGCAGCCTAGCGGGGGGGGAGGATACGCAGTATTTT. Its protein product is CASSLAGGEDTQYF.

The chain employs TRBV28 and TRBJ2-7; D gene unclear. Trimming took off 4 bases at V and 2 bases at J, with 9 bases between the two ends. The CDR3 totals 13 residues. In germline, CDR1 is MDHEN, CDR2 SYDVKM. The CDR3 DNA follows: TGTGCCAGCAGTTCCACTGACACCTACGAGCAGTACTTC. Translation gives CASSSTDTYEQYF.

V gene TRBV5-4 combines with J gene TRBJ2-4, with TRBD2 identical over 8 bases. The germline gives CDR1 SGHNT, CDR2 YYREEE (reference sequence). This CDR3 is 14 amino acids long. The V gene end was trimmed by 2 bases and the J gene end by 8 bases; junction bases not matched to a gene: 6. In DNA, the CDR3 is TGTGCCAGCAGCTTCCGGGGGGGCTGGGACATTCAGTACTTC. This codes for CASSFRGGWDIQYF.

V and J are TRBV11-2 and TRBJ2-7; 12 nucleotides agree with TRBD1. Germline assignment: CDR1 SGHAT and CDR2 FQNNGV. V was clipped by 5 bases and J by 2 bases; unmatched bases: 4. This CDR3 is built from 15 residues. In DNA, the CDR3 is TGTGCCAGCAGCCCCGGGACAGGGGGCCCCTACGAGCAGTACTTC. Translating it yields CASSPGTGGPYEQYF.

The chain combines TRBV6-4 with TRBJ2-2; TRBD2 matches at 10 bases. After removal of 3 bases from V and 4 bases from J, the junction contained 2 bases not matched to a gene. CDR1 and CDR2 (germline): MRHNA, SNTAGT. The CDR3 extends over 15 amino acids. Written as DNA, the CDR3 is TGTGCCAGCAGTGAAGCGGGGGGGACCACCGGGGAGCTGTTTTTT. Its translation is CASSEAGGTTGELFF.

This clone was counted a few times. The CDR3 sequence: CAMGTSGGASTDTQYF. CDR3 nucleotide sequence: TGTGCCATGGGGACTAGCGGGGGGGCTAGCACAGATACGCAGTATTTT. V is TRBV10-3 and J is TRBJ2-3, with 16 bases lining up with TRBD2. The germline V gene encodes CDR1 ENHRY and CDR2 SYGVKD. With V trimmed by 9 bases and J by 0 bases, 3 bases remained unmatched. The CDR3 consists of 16 residues.

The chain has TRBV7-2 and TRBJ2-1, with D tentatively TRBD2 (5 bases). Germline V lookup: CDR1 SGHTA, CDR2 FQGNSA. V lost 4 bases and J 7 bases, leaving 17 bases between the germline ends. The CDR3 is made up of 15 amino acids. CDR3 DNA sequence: TGTGCCAGCAGCTCCATTGGACTCTCTCTTAATGAGCAGTTCTTC. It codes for CASSSIGLSLNEQFF.

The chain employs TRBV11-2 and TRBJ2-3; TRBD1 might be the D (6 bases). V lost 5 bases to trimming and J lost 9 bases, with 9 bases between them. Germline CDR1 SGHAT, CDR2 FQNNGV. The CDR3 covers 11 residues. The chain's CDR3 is CASSPQGTQYF. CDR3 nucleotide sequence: TGTGCCAGCAGCCCCCAGGGGACGCAGTATTTT. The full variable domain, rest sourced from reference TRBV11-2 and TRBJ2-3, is EAGVAQSPRYKIIEKRQSVAFWCNPISGHATLYWYQQILGQGPKLLIQFQNNGVVDDSQLPKDRFSAERLKGVDSTLKIQPAKLEDSAVYLCASSPQGTQYFGPGTRLTVL.

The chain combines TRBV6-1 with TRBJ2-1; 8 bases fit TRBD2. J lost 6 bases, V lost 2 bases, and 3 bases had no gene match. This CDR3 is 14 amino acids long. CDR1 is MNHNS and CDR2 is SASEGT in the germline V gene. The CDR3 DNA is TGTGCCAGCAGTGAAACGGGGGGGACCAATGAGCAGTTCTTC. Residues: CASSETGGTNEQFF.

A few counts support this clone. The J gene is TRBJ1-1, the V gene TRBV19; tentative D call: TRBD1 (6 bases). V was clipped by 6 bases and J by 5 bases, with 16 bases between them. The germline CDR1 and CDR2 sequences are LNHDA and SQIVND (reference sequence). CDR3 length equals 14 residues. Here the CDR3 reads CASSPLQGRTEAFF. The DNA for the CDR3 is TGTGCCAGTAGCCCCCTCCAGGGGCGAACTGAAGCTTTCTTT.

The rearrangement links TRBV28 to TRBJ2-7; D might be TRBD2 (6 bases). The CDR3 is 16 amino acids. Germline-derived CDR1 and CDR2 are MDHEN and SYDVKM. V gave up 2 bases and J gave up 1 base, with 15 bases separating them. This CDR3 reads CASSLPARGVSYEQYF. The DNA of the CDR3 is TGTGCCAGCAGTTTACCAGCCCGCGGGGTTTCCTACGAGCAGTACTTC.

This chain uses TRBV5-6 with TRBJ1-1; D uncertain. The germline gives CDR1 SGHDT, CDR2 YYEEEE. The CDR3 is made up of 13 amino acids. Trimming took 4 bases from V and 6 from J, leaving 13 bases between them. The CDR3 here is CASSDFTGAEAFF. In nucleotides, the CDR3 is TGTGCCAGCAGCGACTTCACGGGTGCTGAAGCTTTCTTT.

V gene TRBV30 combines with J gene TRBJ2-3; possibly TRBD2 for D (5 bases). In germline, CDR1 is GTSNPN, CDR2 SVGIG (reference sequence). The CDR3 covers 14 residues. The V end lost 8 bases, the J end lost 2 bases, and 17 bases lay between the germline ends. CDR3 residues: CAGGIGAHTDTQYF. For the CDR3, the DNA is TGTGCCGGAGGTATAGGCGCACACACAGATACGCAGTATTTT.

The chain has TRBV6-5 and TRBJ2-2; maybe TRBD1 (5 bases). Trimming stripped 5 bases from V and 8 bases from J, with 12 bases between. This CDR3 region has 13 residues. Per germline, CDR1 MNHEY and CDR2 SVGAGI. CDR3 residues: CASSRTQTGELFF. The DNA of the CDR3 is TGTGCCAGCAGTAGGACACAAACGGGGGAGCTGTTTTTT.

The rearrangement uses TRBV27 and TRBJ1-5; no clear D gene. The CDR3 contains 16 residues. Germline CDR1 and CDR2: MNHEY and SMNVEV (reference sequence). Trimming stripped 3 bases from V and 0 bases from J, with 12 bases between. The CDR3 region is CASSFQAGNSNQPQHF. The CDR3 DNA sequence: TGTGCCAGCAGTTTTCAAGCGGGGAATAGCAATCAGCCCCAGCATTTT.

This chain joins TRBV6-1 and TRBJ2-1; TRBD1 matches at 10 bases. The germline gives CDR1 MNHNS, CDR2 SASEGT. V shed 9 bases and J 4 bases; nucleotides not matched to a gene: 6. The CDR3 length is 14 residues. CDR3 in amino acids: CASDRQGAYNEQFF. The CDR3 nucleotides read TGTGCCAGTGATCGACAGGGGGCGTACAATGAGCAGTTCTTC.